The rows below give T cell receptor beta chains drawn from one sample of a study of early T cells in non-severe SARS-CoV-2 infection. Each CDR3 protein gets one entry after TCRdb re-called the 5' RACE reads with MiXCR. The table has about 69,000 distinct CDR3 sequences, roughly 8.7% seen once. The specimen sequenced was whole blood. Receptors were obtained from an adult who was a healthcare worker with PCR-confirmed SARS-CoV-2 infection or an uninfected control (not recorded which). The CDR3 runs from the conserved cysteine through the conserved F or W. D genes are given only for firm matches. The size entry is marked missing in some rows and otherwise reads once, few, many or a size class.

v_call,j_call,d_call,clone_size,cdr3_aa,cdr3_nt
TRBV7-2,TRBJ2-1,.,many,CASSYGGTGRFLNEQFF,TGTGCCAGCAGCTATGGCGGGACCGGCAGGTTTTTAAATGAGCAGTTCTTC
TRBV10-2,TRBJ2-1,TRBD2,.,CATLASSYNEQFF,TGCGCCACACTAGCGAGCTCCTACAATGAGCAGTTCTTC
TRBV20-1,TRBJ2-3,TRBD2,many,CSATGGVEDTQYF,TGCAGTGCCACGGGAGGTGTGGAAGATACGCAGTATTTT
TRBV5-6,TRBJ1-5,.,few,CASSPRGLSNQPQHF,TGTGCCAGCAGCCCCCGCGGACTTAGCAATCAGCCCCAGCATTTT
TRBV18,TRBJ1-2,.,few,CASSPRDNVEGYTF,TGTGCCAGCTCACCACGGGACAATGTTGAAGGCTACACCTTC
TRBV9,TRBJ1-2,.,.,CASSPQSPGRPGGYTF,TGTGCCAGCAGCCCCCAGAGTCCGGGACGCCCGGGAGGCTACACCTTC
TRBV7-9,TRBJ1-1,TRBD1,few,CASSSTGGNTEAFF,TGTGCCAGCAGCTCAACAGGGGGCAACACTGAAGCTTTCTTT
TRBV6-6,TRBJ2-7,TRBD1,.,CASSYLGGFEQYF,TGTGCCAGCAGTTACCTAGGGGGCTTCGAGCAGTACTTC
TRBV12-3/TRBV12-4,TRBJ1-6,TRBD1,.,CASSLAMGTGESPLHF,TGTGCCAGCAGCTTAGCAATGGGGACAGGGGAATCACCCCTCCACTTT
TRBV30,TRBJ1-6,.,many,CAWSAVRRSPLHF,TGTGCCTGGAGTGCAGTACGAAGGTCACCCCTCCACTTT
TRBV6-5,TRBJ2-4,.,.,CASSYSKGSKNIQYF,TGTGCCAGCAGTTACTCGAAAGGGTCCAAAAACATTCAGTACTTC
TRBV7-6,TRBJ1-4,TRBD1,.,CASSPTTGEGEKLFF,TGTGCCAGCAGCCCCACGACAGGGGAGGGTGAAAAACTGTTTTTT
TRBV25-1,TRBJ2-3,.,.,CASSDRNGDTQYF,TGTGCCAGCAGTGACCGGAATGGAGATACGCAGTATTTT
TRBV7-9,TRBJ1-1,TRBD1,.,CASSKGQTNTEAFF,TGTGCCAGCAGCAAGGGACAGACGAACACTGAAGCTTTCTTT
TRBV10-3,TRBJ1-6,TRBD1,.,CAIRMTGEREAPLHF,TGTGCCATCAGGATGACAGGGGAAAGGGAGGCACCCCTCCACTTT
TRBV19,TRBJ2-7,TRBD1,few,CASSLTGEYTYEQYF,TGTGCCAGTAGCCTCACAGGGGAATACACCTACGAGCAGTACTTC
TRBV5-1,TRBJ2-7,.,many,CASSSQGPYEQYF,TGCGCCAGCAGCTCCCAGGGACCCTACGAGCAGTACTTC
TRBV6-6,TRBJ1-3,.,many,CASSYSTQGTGNTIYF,TGTGCCAGCAGTTACTCGACGCAGGGCACTGGAAACACCATATATTTT
TRBV24-1,TRBJ2-3,.,many,CATSDDTGTPDTQYF,TGTGCCACCAGTGATGATACCGGGACCCCAGATACGCAGTATTTT
TRBV10-3,TRBJ2-7,.,.,CAIRGTGRRNEQYF,TGTGCCATCAGAGGAACCGGACGGAGAAACGAGCAGTACTTC
TRBV7-2,TRBJ2-1,TRBD2,.,CASSLLLRGSSYNEQFF,TGTGCCAGCAGCTTGCTTTTGCGGGGGAGCTCCTACAATGAGCAGTTCTTC